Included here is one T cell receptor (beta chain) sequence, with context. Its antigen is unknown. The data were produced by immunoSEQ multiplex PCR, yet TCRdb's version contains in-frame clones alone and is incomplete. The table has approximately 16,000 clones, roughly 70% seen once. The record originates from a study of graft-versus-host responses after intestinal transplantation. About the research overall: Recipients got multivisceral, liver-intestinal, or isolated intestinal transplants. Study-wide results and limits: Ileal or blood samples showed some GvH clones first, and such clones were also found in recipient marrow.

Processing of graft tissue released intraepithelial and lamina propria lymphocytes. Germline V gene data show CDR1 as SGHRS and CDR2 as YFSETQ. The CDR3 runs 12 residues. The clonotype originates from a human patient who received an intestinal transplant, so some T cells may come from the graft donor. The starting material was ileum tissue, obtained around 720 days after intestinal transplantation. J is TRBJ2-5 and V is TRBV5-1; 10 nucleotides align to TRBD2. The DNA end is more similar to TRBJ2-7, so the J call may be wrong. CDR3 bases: TGCGCCAGCAGCAGCGGGGGGGCCGAGCAGTACTTC. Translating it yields CASSSGGAEQYF.